What follows is one TCR beta chain and its context. What it binds is not known. This sample is drawn from a study of lymphopenia after photon versus proton radiotherapy. Study results and caveats: Relative stability marked proton patients; photon patients lost diversity and naive cells.

The method was immunoSEQ multiplex PCR; TCRdb's version includes in-frame clones alone and lacks a portion of them. Among 70,000 or so clones listed, approximately 90% were seen once. Germline CDR1 is MNHEY and CDR2 is SVGAGI. V was pared by 0 bases and J by 3 bases, with 8 bases between. The CDR3 is made up of 14 amino acids. The chain employs TRBV6-5 and TRBJ1-2; D is ambiguous. The starting material was peripheral blood, obtained from a patient treated with photon-based radiotherapy. The clonotype comes from a woman between 40 and 50 years old with cholangiocarcinoma. Here the CDR3 DNA reads TGTGCCAGCAGTTACTCGAACAGACACTATGGCTACACCTTC. It translates to CASSYSNRHYGYTF.